This T cell receptor beta chain is from a study of neurological immune-mediated disorders. The germline CDR1 and CDR2 sequences are LGHNA and YSLEER. The V gene lost 0 bases and the J gene lost 8 bases, with 13 bases spanning the gap. This CDR3 has 15 residues. This clonotype was counted at least ten times. Via MiXCR, TCRdb re-called the 5' RACE reads, giving one row per CDR3 protein. The sample shows 72,000 or so distinct CDR3 sequences, 15% to 20% of them seen only once. This sequence was found in a woman aged 40 to 50 in good health. Source material: PBMCs. The J gene is TRBJ1-4, the V gene TRBV4-3; D gene uncertain. The CDR3 protein is CASSQDTGFGEKLFF. CDR3 DNA: TGCGCCAGCAGCCAAGACACCGGATTTGGAGAAAAACTGTTTTTT.